A single TCR beta chain is shown here with its context. The data belong to a study of blood T cell repertoires in COVID-19. The repertoire was sequenced with immunoSEQ multiplex PCR; TCRdb's copy has only in-frame clones and lacks some. The data show a few hundred thousand clones, approximately 90% seen once. CDR1 and CDR2 from the germline V gene are LNHDA and SQIVND (reference sequence). The CDR3 is 16 residues long. Trimming took off 11 bases at V and 6 bases at J, with 28 bases between the two ends. Sequenced input: peripheral blood. The source of this sequence is a young man with active or convalescent COVID-19. This sequence joins TRBV19 and TRBJ1-1; D gene ambiguous. Here the CDR3 reads CAASPAGRRANSEAFF. The CDR3 nucleotides are TGTGCCGCCTCCCCCGCCGGGAGAAGGGCCAACTCTGAAGCTTTCTTT. Full variable domain (remainder filled in from reference TRBV19 and TRBJ1-1): DGGITQSPKYLFRKEGQNVTLSCEQNLNHDAMYWYRQDPGQGLRLIYYSQIVNDFQKGDIAEGYSVSREKKESFPLTVTSAQKNPTAFYLCAASPAGRRANSEAFFGQGTRLTVV.